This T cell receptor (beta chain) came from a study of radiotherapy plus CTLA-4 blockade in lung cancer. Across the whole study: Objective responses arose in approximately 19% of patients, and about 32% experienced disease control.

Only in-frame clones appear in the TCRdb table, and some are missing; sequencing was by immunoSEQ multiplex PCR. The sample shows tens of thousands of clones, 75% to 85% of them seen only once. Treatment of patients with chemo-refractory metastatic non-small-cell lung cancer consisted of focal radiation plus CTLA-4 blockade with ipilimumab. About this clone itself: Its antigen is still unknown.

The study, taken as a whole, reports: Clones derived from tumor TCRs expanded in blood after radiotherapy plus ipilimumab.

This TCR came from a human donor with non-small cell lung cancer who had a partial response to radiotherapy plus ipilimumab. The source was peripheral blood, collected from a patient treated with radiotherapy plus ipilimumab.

CDR3 nucleotide sequence: TGTGCCAGCAGTTCACGGGACTCCTCCACCGGGGAGCTGTTTTTT. Translation gives CASSSRDSSTGELFF. The chain combines TRBV6-1 with TRBJ2-2, with D tentatively TRBD2 (6 bases). The CDR3 contains 15 residues. Trimming took 5 bases from V and 4 from J, leaving 14 bases between them. Per germline, CDR1 MNHNS and CDR2 SASEGT.